What follows describes a single T cell receptor (beta chain). In the original processing: Estimation of nucleated cell counts was performed using reference gene primer amplification. Generated by immunoSEQ multiplex PCR, the TCRdb table keeps only in-frame clones and is missing some. The V and J calls and the clone size are those of that table, but D and trimming were determined from the DNA. Of some 310,000 clones listed, 90% are singletons. One Seattle source followed patients from active infection through their disease course. The data stem from a study of blood T cell repertoires in COVID-19. Background on the study: Sites across the United States, Italy and Spain contributed samples from acute and convalescent COVID-19. PBMCs, B-cell-depleted T cells, or T cells provided the cDNA or gDNA that made up the material.

CDR1 and CDR2 from the germline V gene are MNHEY and SVGEGT. The CDR3 loop spans 13 amino acids. V lost 5 bases and J lost 7, with 14 bases in between. The sequenced material came from peripheral blood. V is TRBV6-2 or TRBV6-3 and J is TRBJ1-1; perhaps TRBD1 as D (5 bases). This receptor was taken from a woman aged 25 to 39 with COVID-19, enrolled during active disease. The chain's CDR3 is CASSRPAGYEAFF. As DNA, the CDR3 is TGTGCCAGCAGTAGACCGGCAGGGTATGAAGCTTTCTTT.